The 27 T cell receptor beta chains below come from one sample, sequenced in a study of cytomegalovirus exposure and HLA in healthy donors. PCR employed 60 Vbeta and 13 Jbeta primers. Generated by immunoSEQ multiplex PCR, the TCRdb table keeps only in-frame clones and is missing some. The data contain over 70,000 clones, 76% of them singletons. The sample comprised PBMCs. Receptor source: a male donor in good health and CMV-seronegative.

With respect to this clone: The junction and the germline gene differ at one end; a read error may be behind it. The chain links TRBV7-9 to TRBJ2-2; the D gene is possibly TRBD2 (5 bases). Germline V lookup: CDR1 SEHNR, CDR2 FQNEAQ (reference sequence). The CDR3 totals 16 residues. DNA for the CDR3: TGTGCCAGCAGCTTAGGTCCAGCGGTGAACACCGGGGAGCTGCTTTTT. Protein sequence: CASSLGPAVNTGELLF.

This chain uses TRBV2 with TRBJ1-1; D not certain. Per the germline V gene, CDR1 is SNHLY and CDR2 is FYNNEI. V was clipped by 7 bases and J by 2 bases, with 11 bases between them. The CDR3 totals 13 residues. CDR3 sequence: CASKAEINTEAFF. CDR3 coding DNA: TGTGCCAGCAAGGCGGAGATTAACACTGAAGCTTTCTTT.

The CDR3 is CASSGLEDREHF. The CDR3 DNA follows: TGTGCCAGCAGCGGACTTGAGGACAGGGAACACTTC. The gene calls are TRBV21-1 and TRBJ2-7; no DNA check was done on the table's D call, TRBD1. TRBV21-1 is deemed a pseudogene. The CDR3 length is 12 residues.

This chain joins TRBV4-3 and TRBJ2-4, with 8 bases matching TRBD2. With V trimmed by 1 base and J by 1 base, 0 bases remained unmatched. Germline-derived CDR1 and CDR2 are LGHNA and YSLEER. CDR3 length: 15 residues. The CDR3 sequence is CASSQGGGAKNIQYF. CDR3 DNA: TGCGCCAGCAGCCAAGGCGGGGGGGCCAAAAACATTCAGTACTTC.

In DNA form, the CDR3 reads TGTGCCAGCAGCTTAAACGTCGGCGGAAAACTGTTTTTT. Translated, it gives CASSLNVGGKLFF. This chain uses TRBV11-2 with TRBJ1-4; D gene uncertain. The CDR3 has 13 amino acids. Germline CDR1 and CDR2: SGHAT and FQNNGV. V was pared by 2 bases and J by 10 bases, with 11 bases between.

For this clone: The same CDR3 can be traced to other DNA sequences in this sample. V is TRBV18 and J is TRBJ1-4; D is undetermined. The CDR3 runs 16 residues. Trimming removed 4 bases at V and 7 bases at J, with 19 bases between. Germline V CDR1 and CDR2: KGHSH, LQKENI. The CDR3 DNA is TGTGCCAGCTCACAGAATTCACGAACGAGCCGTGAAAAACTGTTTTTT. Amino acids: CASSQNSRTSREKLFF.

The rearrangement uses TRBV7-2 and TRBJ2-7, with 9 bases lining up with TRBD2. This CDR3 spans 15 amino acids. Per the germline V gene, CDR1 is SGHTA and CDR2 is FQGNSA. J lost 1 base, V lost 7 bases, and 8 bases had no gene match. CDR3 region: CASTVDAGGSYEQYF. The CDR3 DNA reads as TGTGCCAGCACCGTCGACGCGGGAGGGTCCTACGAGCAGTACTTC. The complete variable domain, with remaining parts taken from reference TRBV7-2 and TRBJ2-7, reads GAGVSQSPSNKVTEKGKDVELRCDPISGHTALYWYRQSLGQGLEFLIYFQGNSAPDKSGLPSDRFSAERTGGSVSTLTIQRTQQEDSAVYLCASTVDAGGSYEQYFGPGTRLTVT.

This clone has a handful of counts. V usage is TRBV10-3 and J usage is TRBJ2-7; 13 positions match TRBD2. CDR1 and CDR2 (germline): ENHRY, SYGVKD. This CDR3 comprises 14 residues. The V and J ends lost 6 bases and 3 bases, in that order; junction bases with no gene match: 2. CDR3 nucleotide sequence: TGTGCCATCAGCCGGACTAGCGGGAGCTACGAGCAGTACTTC. This codes for CAISRTSGSYEQYF.

V gene TRBV29-1 combines with J gene TRBJ1-3; tentative D call: TRBD1 (6 bases). CDR1 and CDR2 (germline): SQVTM, ANQGSEA. The CDR3 sequence is 13 residues long. The ends were cut back, 5 bases at V and 1 base at J, with 9 bases in the middle. As DNA, the CDR3 is TGCAGCGTTTGCGGACAGTCTGGAAACACCATATATTTT. The encoded protein is CSVCGQSGNTIYF.

The chain joins TRBV19 to TRBJ1-2, with TRBD1 as a possible D gene (6 bases). This CDR3 spans 16 amino acids. The germline gives CDR1 LNHDA, CDR2 SQIVND (reference sequence). Trimming removed 5 bases from V and 1 base from J, with 17 bases in between. CDR3 in DNA: TGTGCCAGTAGTCTCATACCGGGACAAGTTAACTATGGCTACACCTTC. Translating gives CASSLIPGQVNYGYTF.

In nucleotides, the CDR3 is TGTGCCAGCTCACCGGACAGGGCGGGAGAAAAACTGTTTTTT. It specifies CASSPDRAGEKLFF. The chain is built from TRBV18 and TRBJ1-4, with TRBD1 matching over 8 bases. The trim removed 3 bases at V and 8 bases at J, leaving 5 bases unmatched. CDR3 length equals 14 residues. Germline values: CDR1 KGHSH, CDR2 LQKENI.

This clone has only a few counts. The chain employs TRBV5-1 and TRBJ2-5; the D gene is possibly TRBD2 (6 bases). Germline CDR1 reads SGHRS; CDR2 reads YFSETQ. With 5 bases removed from V and 5 bases from J, the gap between germline ends came to 13 bases. This CDR3 has 13 amino acids. CDR3 DNA: TGCGCCAGCAGTTTCTCGGGGGTCGAGACCCAGTACTTC. Translated, it gives CASSFSGVETQYF.

V is TRBV14 and J is TRBJ1-4; D is possibly TRBD1 (5 bases). The CDR3 totals 12 residues. Trimming removed 3 bases from V and 8 bases from J, with 7 bases in between. Germline V gene lookup returns CDR1 SGHDN and CDR2 FVKESK. CDR3 DNA sequence: TGTGCCAGCAGCCAGTACAGGGAAAAACTGTTTTTT. It translates to CASSQYREKLFF.

The chain employs TRBV9 and TRBJ1-3; 8 nucleotides align to TRBD1. Trimming removed 3 bases from V and 8 bases from J; junction bases left unmatched: 10. Germline CDR1 reads SGDLS; CDR2 reads YYNGEE. The CDR3 covers 15 residues. In DNA form, the CDR3 reads TGTGCCAGCAGCGGCCACTCGGACAGGGTGGACACCATATATTTT. Protein: CASSGHSDRVDTIYF.

The chain recombines TRBV25-1 with TRBJ1-5; possible D gene TRBD1, 5 bases. The length of the CDR3 is 15 residues. Between the trimmed V and J ends, which lost 2 bases and 6 bases, there was a span of 14 bases. CDR1 MGHDK and CDR2 SYGVNS come from the germline V gene. This chain's CDR3 is CASSEGGNGLQPQHF. CDR3 nucleotides: TGTGCCAGCAGTGAAGGGGGGAATGGGCTTCAGCCCCAGCATTTT.

The V call is TRBV6-1, the J call TRBJ1-2; 9 nucleotides agree with TRBD1. V gave up 6 bases and J gave up 4 bases; unmatched junction bases: 9. Germline V gene sequence: CDR1 MNHNS, CDR2 SASEGT. This CDR3 comprises 15 residues. CDR3 sequence: CASSDQGTGSYGYTF. CDR3 DNA sequence: TGTGCCAGCAGCGATCAGGGGACAGGGAGCTATGGCTACACCTTC.

The V gene is TRBV7-7, the J gene TRBJ2-3, with D perhaps TRBD2 (5 bases). The V gene's germline CDR1 is SSHAT and CDR2 FNYEAQ (reference sequence). The CDR3 has 15 residues. The V end lost 2 bases, the J end lost 3 bases, and 12 bases lay between the germline ends. CDR3 DNA: TGTGCCAGCAGCTTAAGAGCTAGCATGACAGATACGCAGTATTTT. Amino acids: CASSLRASMTDTQYF.

This chain links TRBV6-4 with TRBJ2-3; TRBD2 matches at 12 bases. The length of the CDR3 is 15 residues. Germline CDR1 and CDR2: MRHNA and SNTAGT. Germline trimming cut 4 bases from V and 5 bases from J; bases unmatched to any gene: 4. The CDR3 region is CASSALAGGGDTQYF. The CDR3 nucleotides are TGTGCCAGCAGTGCACTAGCGGGGGGTGGAGATACGCAGTATTTT.

This clone came up a few times. The chain joins TRBV6-1 to TRBJ1-3; a weak D match, TRBD1 (6 bases). The germline CDR1 and CDR2 sequences are MNHNS and SASEGT. There are 11 residues in the CDR3. V was pared by 9 bases and J by 7 bases, with 10 bases between. CDR3 coding DNA: TGTGCCAGGAGGGGGGGCAACACCATATATTTT. It encodes CARRGGNTIYF.

The rearrangement joins TRBV4-3 to TRBJ1-2, with TRBD1 matching over 10 bases. Germline values: CDR1 LGHNA, CDR2 YSLEER. V lost 0 bases and J lost 1; bases outside the gene matches: 2. This CDR3 contains 16 residues. The CDR3 DNA reads as TGCGCCAGCAGCCAAGAGTGGGACAGGGGTAACTATGGCTACACCTTC. Its protein is CASSQEWDRGNYGYTF.

The CDR3 is CASSQAQGVDTGELFF. Written as DNA, the CDR3 is TGCGCCAGCAGCCAAGCACAGGGGGTAGACACCGGGGAGCTGTTTTTT. The rearrangement uses TRBV4-1 and TRBJ2-2; 8 bases align to TRBD1. The CDR3 has 16 residues. Germline CDR1 and CDR2: MGHRA and YSYEKL. The trim removed 1 base at V and 3 bases at J, leaving 4 bases unmatched.

The V call is TRBV11-2, the J call TRBJ2-7; possible D gene TRBD2, 6 bases. CDR3 length: 14 residues. Germline V gene lookup returns CDR1 SGHAT and CDR2 FQNNGV. Trimming took 2 bases from V and 5 from J, leaving 13 bases between them. Here the CDR3 DNA reads TGTGCCAGCAGCTTAAGGAGGGAGCGGAACGAGCAGTACTTC. Protein sequence: CASSLRRERNEQYF.

V is TRBV5-4 and J is TRBJ2-3; possible D gene TRBD2, 5 bases. The CDR3 is 15 residues long. V was shortened by 2 bases and J by 3 bases, with 13 bases between the two germline ends. From germline, CDR1 is SGHNT and CDR2 YYREEE (reference sequence). The CDR3 DNA reads TGTGCCAGCAGCTTTGAGGGTGGTCGGACAGATACGCAGTATTTT. As protein: CASSFEGGRTDTQYF.

J is TRBJ2-3 and V is TRBV10-3; D is unresolved. V lost 4 bases and J lost 3, with 8 bases in between. Per the germline V gene, CDR1 is ENHRY and CDR2 is SYGVKD. The CDR3 sequence is 13 residues long. CDR3 sequence reads: CAISGQVTDTQYF. CDR3 in DNA: TGTGCCATCAGTGGTCAGGTGACAGATACGCAGTATTTT.

The chain joins TRBV5-1 to TRBJ2-7; TRBD1 matches at 10 bases. Germline CDR1 and CDR2: SGHRS and YFSETQ. This CDR3 is 16 amino acids long. Trimming took 3 bases from V and 3 from J; bases not matched to a gene: 9. The CDR3 nucleotides are TGCGCCAGCAGCTCTAACACCGGGACAGGGGTCTACGAGCAGTACTTC. Its translation: CASSSNTGTGVYEQYF.

This sequence joins TRBV7-8 and TRBJ1-2; D remains unclear. Trimming stripped 3 bases from V and 8 bases from J, with 19 bases between. This CDR3 spans 15 amino acids. Per germline, CDR1 SGHVS and CDR2 FQNEAQ. The CDR3 region has the DNA TGTGCCAGCAGCTTCGAGTTTGGGGAGATAGAGGGCTACACCTTC. Encoded protein: CASSFEFGEIEGYTF.

This clone showed up just a few times. The rearrangement joins TRBV28 to TRBJ2-5; TRBD1 might be the D (7 bases). Trimming took off 1 base at V and 9 bases at J, with 24 bases between the two ends. The CDR3 is made up of 17 amino acids. Germline V gene data show CDR1 as MDHEN and CDR2 as SYDVKM. The CDR3 loop is CASSLFRDEGAAGSQYF. The DNA for the CDR3 is TGTGCCAGCAGTTTATTCCGGGATGAGGGGGCGGCGGGGTCCCAGTACTTC.